This T cell receptor (beta chain) was retrieved from a study of blood T cell repertoires in COVID-19. TCRdb's table, derived via immunoSEQ multiplex PCR, lists solely in-frame clones and lacks some. The repertoire holds hundreds of thousands of clones, with 80% to 90% as singletons. This clone was seen only a few times. Germline-derived CDR1 and CDR2 are SGHRS and YFSETQ. The CDR3 consists of 11 residues. V was clipped by 4 bases and J by 3 bases, with 5 bases between them. Material: PBMCs or T cells enriched from blood (not recorded which). The source of this sequence is a man aged 30-40 years who had recovered from COVID-19. The chain links TRBV5-1 to TRBJ2-7, with D unresolved. CDR3 bases: TGCGCCAGCAGCCTAGGCTACGAGCAGTACTTC. It encodes CASSLGYEQYF.